This TCR beta chain was found in a study of T cells in Graves' hyperthyroidism and ophthalmopathy. About the research overall: Peripheral blood specimens were obtained at initial diagnosis, prior to any treatment. Points from the study as a whole: Among thyroid clonotypes expanded above 0.001, most also appeared in blood. In validation, the model predicted ophthalmopathy. These predictions came a median around 5.9 months before onset.

Clinicians diagnosed patients from clinical symptoms, serum thyroxine and TRAb, thyroid ultrasound and orbital computed tomography. Amplification of TCR beta CDR3 regions used RNA as the template. The HTBI set primed first-round TCR CDR3 RT-PCR. Each CDR3 protein gets one entry after TCRdb re-called the multiplex PCR reads with MiXCR. This sample has around 400,000 distinct CDR3 sequences, with approximately 16% found just once. Turning to this clonotype: Its antigen is currently unknown.

Input material: blood. The receptor comes from a woman in her sixties or seventies with Graves' ophthalmopathy.

In DNA, the CDR3 is TGTGCCAGCAGCCCCGGGGGACTGATCTCCTACGAGCAGTACTTC. Translation: CASSPGGLISYEQYF. J is TRBJ2-7 and V is TRBV5-5, with D perhaps matching TRBD2 (6 bases). The CDR3 is 15 residues long. The germline V and J ends were trimmed by 4 bases and 0 bases, with 14 bases remaining between them. The V gene's germline CDR1 is SGHKS and CDR2 YYEKEE (reference sequence).